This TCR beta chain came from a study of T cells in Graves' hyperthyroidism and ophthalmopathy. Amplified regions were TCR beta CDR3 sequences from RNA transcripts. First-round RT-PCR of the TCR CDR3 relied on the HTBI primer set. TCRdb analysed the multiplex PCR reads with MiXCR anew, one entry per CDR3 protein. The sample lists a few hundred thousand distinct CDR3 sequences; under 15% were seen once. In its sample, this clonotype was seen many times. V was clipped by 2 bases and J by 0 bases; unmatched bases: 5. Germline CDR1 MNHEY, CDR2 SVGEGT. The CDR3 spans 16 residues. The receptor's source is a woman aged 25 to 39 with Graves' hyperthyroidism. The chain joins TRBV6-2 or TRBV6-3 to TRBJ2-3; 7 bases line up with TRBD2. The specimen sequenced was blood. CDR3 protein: CASSYLLASSTDTQYF. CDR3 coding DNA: TGTGCCAGCAGTTACCTACTAGCGTCTAGCACAGATACGCAGTATTTT.